This record looks at one T cell receptor (beta chain) sequence and its context. This entry is derived from a study of CD8 T cells in Susac syndrome. With random hexamers, reverse transcription was performed on roughly 0.45 to 1 ug of RNA. The CDR3 of TCR beta was amplified by immunoSEQ multiplex PCR across 54 Vbeta and 13 Jbeta. TCRdb called the immunoSEQ multiplex PCR reads again in MiXCR, with one record for every CDR3 protein. The repertoire holds 300,000 to 350,000 distinct CDR3 sequences, with about 92% as singletons. Sequencing of TCR beta drew on CD8+ and CD4+ T cells from blood. The multiple sclerosis controls consisted of treatment-naive patients with relapsing-remitting disease, either stable or active. It was negative isolation that provided the CD8+ and CD4+ T cells, whereas TEMRA cells were enriched by FACS. Sample: CD4+ T cells from PBMCs. This sequence originates from a human donor with multiple sclerosis.

The CDR3 DNA sequence: TGTGCTAGTGGTTTGGTACTGAGTAGCCAATTGAACACTGAAGCTTTCTTT. It specifies CASGLVLSSQLNTEAFF. The chain combines TRBV12-5 with TRBJ1-1; no firm D call. V shed 0 bases and J shed 0 bases, with 14 bases lying between them. Germline V gives CDR1 LGHNT, CDR2 FRNRAP. The CDR3 spans 17 residues. The variable domain in full, with the rest retrieved from reference TRBV12-5 and TRBJ1-1, is DARVTQTPRHKVTEMGQEVTMRCQPILGHNTVFWYRQTMMQGLELLAYFRNRAPLDDSGMPKDRFSAEMPDATLATLKIQPSEPRDSAVYFCASGLVLSSQLNTEAFFGQGTRLTVV.